The 22 T cell receptor beta chains reported below all come from one sample, sequenced in a study of Ad26.COV2.S vaccination and SARS-CoV-2 variants. Stated treatment: around 19 received Ad26.COV2.S at low or high dose, single or two shots; 5 received placebo; per-sample allocation not given. Sampling was done on day 63 after the first vaccine or placebo injection. Method: immunoSEQ multiplex PCR; TCRdb's copy keeps in-frame clones and lacks some. The data hold hundreds of thousands of clones, with approximately 92% observed a single time. Specimen: peripheral blood, collected in a trial of Ad26.COV2.S vaccine versus placebo. Source of these receptors: a person between 18 and 60 years old who received the Ad26.COV2.S COVID-19 vaccine or a placebo.

About this clone itself: Compared with germline, one end of the junction differs, possibly owing to a read error. This chain uses TRBV18 with TRBJ1-2, with 11 bases identical to TRBD1. Looked up from germline, CDR1 is KGHSH and CDR2 is LQKENI. The CDR3 has 15 residues. CDR3 bases: TGTGCCAGCTCTCCACGGGGACAGGGGGATGTTGGCTACACCTTC. It specifies CASSPRGQGDVGYTF.

The chain recombines TRBV28 with TRBJ2-3; D gene ambiguous. Germline V gene data show CDR1 as MDHEN and CDR2 as SYDVKM. V gave up 11 bases and J gave up 1 base, with 1 base separating them. The CDR3 loop spans 9 amino acids. CDR3 bases: TGTGCCTGCACAGATACGCAGTATTTT. Translated, it gives CACTDTQYF.

The rearrangement links TRBV5-5 to TRBJ2-4; D may match TRBD1 or TRBD2 (5 bases each). Germline V gives CDR1 SGHKS, CDR2 YYEKEE (reference sequence). This CDR3 spans 15 amino acids. Deletions cut 4 bases from V and 7 bases from J, with 18 bases between. The CDR3 DNA sequence: TGTGCCAGCAGCCGGATTCAGGGACGGGTGAACATTCAGTACTTC. Translated, it gives CASSRIQGRVNIQYF.

In this sample, this clone turned up once. This rearrangement joins TRBV7-2 to TRBJ2-1; D perhaps matches TRBD1 (5 bases). The germline gives CDR1 SGHTA, CDR2 FQGNSA. This CDR3 contains 13 residues. V lost 6 bases and J lost 7, with 13 bases in between. The CDR3, as DNA: TGTGCCAGCAGTTCAGGGTCCGGGAATGAGCAGTTCTTC. This sequence encodes CASSSGSGNEQFF.

This chain uses TRBV7-8 with TRBJ2-7, with D perhaps matching TRBD1 (6 bases). CDR3 length: 13 amino acids. V lost 3 bases and J lost 2, with 8 bases in between. Germline lookup yields CDR1 SGHVS and CDR2 FQNEAQ. CDR3 amino acids: CASSFDRPYEQYF. The CDR3 bases are TGTGCCAGCAGCTTCGACAGGCCCTACGAGCAGTACTTC.

The chain employs TRBV19 and TRBJ1-2; weak D call: TRBD1 (5 bases). The CDR3 extends over 14 amino acids. Germline values: CDR1 LNHDA, CDR2 SQIVND (reference sequence). The ends were cut back, 8 bases at V and 1 base at J, with 14 bases in the middle. For the CDR3, the DNA is TGTGCCAGTTCTACGGGACTGCATAACTATGGCTACACCTTC. This encodes CASSTGLHNYGYTF.

This clone was picked up one time. This chain joins TRBV19 and TRBJ2-5; D might be TRBD2 (5 bases). Trimming left V 9 bases short and J 5 bases short, with 16 bases between. CDR3 size: 13 residues. The germline CDR1 and CDR2 sequences are LNHDA and SQIVND (reference sequence). The CDR3 reads CASNVLRGETQYF. The CDR3 region has the DNA TGTGCCAGCAACGTACTAAGAGGGGAGACCCAGTACTTC.

The CDR3 DNA reads TGTGCCAGCAGCCAAGAGCCGGCAGCCCGATCGGATACGCAGTATTTT. It is translated as CASSQEPAARSDTQYF. The chain uses TRBV14 and TRBJ2-3; D not certain. CDR1 SGHDN and CDR2 FVKESK come from the germline V gene. V lost 0 bases and J lost 6, with 16 bases in between. The CDR3 covers 16 residues.

The chain couples TRBV6-5 to TRBJ2-7, with D possibly being TRBD1 (6 bases). Trimming shortened V by 7 bases and J by 6 bases, and 19 bases separated the two germline ends. Germline V gene lookup returns CDR1 MNHEY and CDR2 SVGAGI. There are 14 residues in the CDR3. CDR3 protein: CASKGTTFNAEQYV. The CDR3 DNA reads TGTGCCAGCAAAGGGACAACCTTTAACGCCGAGCAGTACGTC.

The rearrangement uses TRBV6-4 and TRBJ2-3, with 8 nucleotides matching TRBD2. The CDR3 is made up of 14 amino acids. V lost 6 bases, J lost 1 base, and 3 bases stayed unmatched. The germline CDR1 and CDR2 sequences are MRHNA and SNTAGT. The CDR3, as DNA: TGTGCCAGCAGCGAGACTAGCGGCACAGATACGCAGTATTTT. Translated: CASSETSGTDTQYF.

The chain links TRBV7-3 to TRBJ2-1, with D possibly being TRBD2 (5 bases). CDR1 SGHTA and CDR2 FQGTGA come from the germline V gene. CDR3 length: 14 residues. The ends were cut back, 5 bases at V and 5 bases at J, with 13 bases in the middle. Written as DNA, the CDR3 is TGTGCCAGCAGCCCGGACTGGAATAACAATGAGCAGTTCTTC. Residues: CASSPDWNNNEQFF.

This clone came up many times. The rearrangement joins TRBV19 to TRBJ1-6; TRBD1 might be the D (6 bases). V shed 6 bases and J shed 0 bases, with 12 bases lying between them. The CDR3 loop spans 16 amino acids. Germline V CDR1 and CDR2: LNHDA, SQIVND (reference sequence). Here the CDR3 DNA reads TGTGCCAGTAGACCTCGAGGGGGCTCCTATAATTCACCCCTCCACTTT. Translated: CASRPRGGSYNSPLHF.

The rearrangement joins TRBV6-5 to TRBJ2-1; a possible D gene is TRBD2 (6 bases). Germline V gene lookup returns CDR1 MNHEY and CDR2 SVGAGI. This CDR3 is 13 amino acids long. Deletions cut 5 bases from V and 6 bases from J, with 11 bases between. Written as DNA, the CDR3 is TGTGCCAGCAGTAAACTAGCCCGCAATGAGCAGTTCTTC. Amino acids: CASSKLARNEQFF.

The V gene is TRBV7-2, the J gene TRBJ1-4; TRBD1 agrees at 7 bases. The V gene end was trimmed by 6 bases and the J gene end by 4 bases; junction bases not matched to a gene: 8. The CDR3 has 15 residues. Per germline, CDR1 SGHTA and CDR2 FQGNSA. CDR3 bases: TGTGCCAGCAGTATCGGGACAGCGATTAATGAAAAACTGTTTTTT. Its translation: CASSIGTAINEKLFF.

The V and J genes are TRBV5-1 and TRBJ2-2, with 13 bases matching TRBD2. The J segment lost 6 bases and the V segment lost 5 bases, leaving 4 bases of the junction unmatched. CDR1 and CDR2 from the germline V gene are SGHRS and YFSETQ. The CDR3 runs to 15 residues. The CDR3 sequence: CASRVTSGGPGELFF. Here the CDR3 DNA reads TGCGCCAGCAGGGTGACTAGCGGGGGGCCCGGGGAGCTGTTTTTT.

CDR3 residues: CASRHSSGGSVYNEQFF. The CDR3 DNA is TGTGCCAGCAGGCACTCTAGCGGGGGGTCCGTCTACAATGAGCAGTTCTTC. The gene calls are TRBV2 and TRBJ2-1; 11 bases align to TRBD2. J gave up 3 bases and V 6 bases, and 10 bases lay outside the gene matches. Per germline, CDR1 SNHLY and CDR2 FYNNEI. CDR3 length: 17 amino acids.

The rearrangement links TRBV4-2 to TRBJ2-7; D might be TRBD1 (5 bases). The CDR3 covers 16 residues. V was cut by 0 bases and J by 4 bases, with 16 bases left in between. Looked up from germline, CDR1 is LGHNA and CDR2 is YNFKEQ. CDR3 amino acids: CASSQDKGQGWYEQYF. CDR3 nucleotides: TGTGCCAGCAGCCAAGATAAAGGGCAGGGATGGTACGAGCAGTACTTC.

Points on this clone: A read error may account for a junction end that differs from germline. The chain employs TRBV7-9 and TRBJ1-1, with D uncertain. CDR1 is SEHNR, CDR2 FQNEAQ, per germline (reference sequence). There are 9 residues in the CDR3. CDR3 DNA sequence: TGTGCCAGCAGCTTAGGGGAGGGATGG. This sequence encodes CASSLGEGW.

The chain joins TRBV5-1 to TRBJ2-3; 9 nucleotides align to TRBD2. Germline CDR1 and CDR2: SGHRS and YFSETQ. This CDR3 contains 16 residues. Losses at the gene ends were 5 bases for V and 0 bases for J; bases not matched to a gene: 7. In DNA form, the CDR3 reads TGCGCCAGCAGACGAGGTAGCGGGGGTAGCACAGATACGCAGTATTTT. Translation gives CASRRGSGGSTDTQYF. The whole variable domain, remainder taken from reference TRBV5-1 and TRBJ2-3, is KAGVTQTPRYLIKTRGQQVTLSCSPISGHRSVSWYQQTPGQGLQFLFEYFSETQRNKGNFPGRFSGRQFSNSRSEMNVSTLELGDSALYLCASRRGSGGSTDTQYFGPGTRLTVL.

The chain links TRBV12-5 to TRBJ2-5, with D unresolved. The germline gives CDR1 LGHNT, CDR2 FRNRAP. V gave up 3 bases and J gave up 1 base, with 6 bases separating them. The CDR3 totals 13 residues. The CDR3 bases are TGTGCTAGTGGTTTTAGCAGCCAAGAGACCCAGTACTTC. As protein: CASGFSSQETQYF.

The V call is TRBV27, the J call TRBJ1-1; D uncertain. The CDR3 is 13 residues long. The V and J ends lost 3 bases and 3 bases respectively, with 8 bases between them. The germline V gene encodes CDR1 MNHEY and CDR2 SMNVEV (reference sequence). CDR3 region: CASSLNGDTEAFF. In nucleotides, the CDR3 is TGTGCCAGCAGTTTGAATGGCGACACTGAAGCTTTCTTT.

This sequence joins TRBV9 and TRBJ2-2; no clear D gene. The CDR3 runs 16 residues. Germline assignment: CDR1 SGDLS and CDR2 YYNGEE. V gave up 4 bases and J gave up 5 bases, with 18 bases separating them. Here the CDR3 reads CASSPRAVFGTGELFF. In DNA, the CDR3 is TGTGCCAGCAGCCCCCGTGCGGTTTTTGGGACCGGGGAGCTGTTTTTT.